This T cell receptor (beta chain) was captured in a study of T cell repertoires in cytomegalovirus infection. Findings and caveats of the study: HLA-C-restricted CMV-specific TCR beta clonotypes were dominant in the ex vivo response.

On this clonotype itself: The antigen is not known.

The CDR3 has 15 residues. The germline CDR1 and CDR2 sequences are MGHRA and YSYEKL. Trimming left V 5 bases short and J 4 bases short, with 17 bases between. TCRdb recomputed calls from the reads with MiXCR, one row per CDR3 protein. The sample records about a million distinct CDR3 sequences, around 29% being singletons. The sequencing used cultured CD8+ T cells from PBMCs, collected from culture after CMV antigen stimulation. J is TRBJ1-1 and V is TRBV4-1; D unresolved. The clonotype comes from a human donor in good health (CMV status not recorded). Some clones in this sample may be carry-over from other donors' samples. The CDR3 bases are TGCGCCAGCAGCACTTCGGGCGAGAGGGTCACTGAAGCTTTCTTT. Protein product: CASSTSGERVTEAFF.